This paragraph reports one T cell receptor beta chain. Antigen unknown. The data stem from a study of T cell responses to AZD1222 COVID-19 vaccine. General observations from the study: Clonal diversity may have been underestimated, and the donors were mostly white British, with more females than males. Targets within unmutated variant regions were reportedly found for nearly half of spike-specific TCRs.

The data were produced by immunoSEQ multiplex PCR, yet TCRdb's version contains in-frame clones alone and is incomplete. Counted here are about 180,000 clones, around nine tenths occurring once; the ten biggest clones make up under 2%. The CDR3 sequence is 17 residues long. Trimming pared 2 bases from V and 5 bases from J, leaving 21 bases between. CDR1 and CDR2 from the germline V gene are MNHNS and SASEGT. The sample in question was peripheral blood, obtained on day 0 of AZD1222 vaccination. The genes are TRBV6-1 and TRBJ2-5; tentative D call: TRBD1 (6 bases). The TCR originated in an adult in good health. The CDR3 sequence is CASSEPGRQGRFETQYF. CDR3 sequence (DNA): TGTGCCAGCAGTGAACCGGGTCGGCAGGGGCGTTTTGAGACCCAGTACTTC.